The rows below give T cell receptor beta chains drawn from one sample of a study of technical replicates of blood from a few donors. The method was immunoSEQ multiplex PCR; TCRdb's version includes in-frame clones alone and lacks a portion of them. In the table there are 55,000 to 60,000 clones, 93% of which are singletons. The sequenced sample consisted of PBMCs. Source of these receptors: a human donor in good health. Some clones in this sample may be carry-over from other donors' samples. CDR3s include the opening cysteine and the closing phenylalanine or tryptophan. Fields, in order: V gene, J gene, D gene, CDR3 DNA, CDR3 protein. D genes are given only for firm matches.

V: TRBV18
J: TRBJ1-3
D: -
DNA: TGTGCCAGCTCACCACCAGGGGCAGACACCATATATTTT
CDR3: CASSPPGADTIYF

V: TRBV30
J: TRBJ2-7
D: TRBD1
DNA: TGTGCCTGGAGCTCCGGGACAGCCTACGAGCAGTACTTC
CDR3: CAWSSGTAYEQYF

V: TRBV6-6
J: TRBJ2-7
D: TRBD1
DNA: TGTGCCAGCAGCTATTCCGGGACAGGATTCTACGAGCAGTACTTC
CDR3: CASSYSGTGFYEQYF

V: TRBV7-8
J: TRBJ1-2
D: TRBD1
DNA: TGTGCCAGCAGCAAGGGACAGGGGGCAACAATCTATGGCTACACCTTC
CDR3: CASSKGQGATIYGYTF

V: TRBV10-3
J: TRBJ2-2
D: TRBD2
DNA: TGTGCCATCAGGGGGGCTAGCGGGGGGCCTCATGAGGAGCTGTTTTTT
CDR3: CAIRGASGGPHEELFF

V: TRBV10-3
J: TRBJ1-2
D: TRBD1
DNA: TGTGCCATCAGTACAGGGGGAAGTTCCAATGGCTACACCTTC
CDR3: CAISTGGSSNGYTF

V: TRBV7-8
J: TRBJ2-3
D: TRBD2
DNA: TGTGCCAGCAGCTTAGGACTAGCGGTAGATACGCAGTATTTT
CDR3: CASSLGLAVDTQYF

V: TRBV10-3
J: TRBJ2-5
D: TRBD2
DNA: TGTGCCACCTCTCGGACTAGCGGGAGGGCCGACTTGGAGACCCAGTACTTC
CDR3: CATSRTSGRADLETQYF

V: TRBV7-2
J: TRBJ2-7
D: -
DNA: TGTGCCAGCAGCTTTGCTAGCTCCTACGAGCAGTACTTC
CDR3: CASSFASSYEQYF

V: TRBV6-1
J: TRBJ2-7
D: -
DNA: TGTGCCAGCTGCCAGCCTGAAAAGGGGGCCTACGAGCAGTACTTC
CDR3: CASCQPEKGAYEQYF

V: TRBV5-5
J: TRBJ2-7
D: TRBD2
DNA: TGTGCCAGCAGCTCCCGCAGGGAGGGTTACGAGCAGTACTTC
CDR3: CASSSRREGYEQYF

V: TRBV19
J: TRBJ1-5
D: TRBD1
DNA: TGTGCCAGTAGTGAGGACAGGGGCAATCAGCCCCAGCATTTT
CDR3: CASSEDRGNQPQHF

V: TRBV29-1
J: TRBJ2-2
D: -
DNA: TGCAGCGTGGGGTCCGGGACAGGGGAGCTGTTTTTT
CDR3: CSVGSGTGELFF

V: TRBV6-1
J: TRBJ2-7
D: TRBD2
DNA: TGTGCCAGCAGGATGGCCGGGACTAGCAGATACGAGCAGTACTTC
CDR3: CASRMAGTSRYEQYF

V: TRBV29-1
J: TRBJ2-7
D: TRBD1
DNA: TGCAGCGTTGACCGGAGACAGGGTCCCTCCTACGAGCAGTACTTC
CDR3: CSVDRRQGPSYEQYF

V: TRBV29-1
J: TRBJ1-2
D: -
DNA: TGCAGCGTTGGGGGAGTTTATGGCTACACCTTC
CDR3: CSVGGVYGYTF

V: TRBV18
J: TRBJ1-2
D: -
DNA: TGTGCCAGCTCACCCGTTTATGAGGCGTGGATCGTCGTTGGGTATGGCTACACCTTC
CDR3: CASSPVYEAWIVVGYGYTF